This TCR beta chain originates from a study of T cell responses to AZD1222 COVID-19 vaccine. Findings of the study overall: Targets within unmutated variant regions were reportedly found for nearly half of spike-specific TCRs.

Trimming stripped 6 bases from V and 5 bases from J, with 23 bases between. The CDR3 sequence is 16 residues long. CDR1 is SNHLY and CDR2 is FYNNEI in the germline V gene. Worth noting for this clone: No antigen is known for it.

The protocol was immunoSEQ multiplex PCR, while the TCRdb copy is restricted to in-frame clones and leaves out a portion. Here the sample spans more than 90,000 clones, 87% being singletons. Here the sequenced sample was peripheral blood, taken 28 days after the second AZD1222 dose. The chain combines TRBV2 with TRBJ2-7; D remains ambiguous. This sequence originates from an adult who received the AZD1222 COVID-19 vaccine. The CDR3 bases are TGTGCCAGCAGCCCCCCCCGGATACAAAGTCGGGACGAGCAGTACTTC. Its translation: CASSPPRIQSRDEQYF.